This TCR beta chain was identified in a study of cytomegalovirus exposure and HLA in healthy donors. Overall study: The Caucasian-associated ancestry cluster contained about four fifths of the roughly 390 genotyped donors.

This clone has more than one count but fewer than ten. Antigen specificity is unknown. The PCR used 60 Vbeta and 13 Jbeta primers. Profiled with immunoSEQ multiplex PCR; TCRdb holds only in-frame clones, not every one. The table includes 110,000 or so clones, about 80% detected once. CDR1 is MNHEY, CDR2 SMNVEV, per germline (reference sequence). The CDR3 is 16 residues long. V was pared by 6 bases and J by 1 base, with 8 bases of the junction left unmatched. Overall study results and limits: Association of a missense DCLRE1C variant with TCR beta V- and J-gene trimming was reported in a later analysis. TCR sequences were mostly rare, though some public TCRs occurred in many donors.

This sequence originates from a woman in her 50s in good health and CMV-seropositive. The chain couples TRBV27 to TRBJ2-1; 8 nucleotides agree with TRBD1. Material: PBMCs. For the CDR3, the DNA is TGTGCCAGCAGCCCCCTGGGGGACAGGTCCTACAATGAGCAGTTCTTC. Amino acids: CASSPLGDRSYNEQFF.